This TCR beta chain derives from a study of a mutant IDH1 vaccine in newly diagnosed glioma. For the study at large: Therapy received beforehand was radiotherapy, temozolomide, or both, with most patients given both.

CDR1 and CDR2 from the germline V gene are LNHDA and SQIVND (reference sequence). This CDR3 spans 15 amino acids. Trimming shortened V by 6 bases and J by 0 bases, and 11 bases separated the two germline ends. In the case of this clone: Its antigen is not identified.

Overall study findings and caveats: Seemingly, pseudoprogression had no relation to changes in the top peripheral T cell clonotypes.

Time point given: week 23, last vaccination. Doses comprised 300 ug of mutant IDH1 20-mer peptide each, plus topical imiquimod. Clones were read by immunoSEQ multiplex PCR, and TCRdb kept only the in-frame ones, dropping some. The sample has 35,000 to 55,000 clones, about four fifths seen once; the top ten hold 2.4%. Material: PBMCs, obtained from a glioma patient whose treatment included an IDH1 peptide vaccine. The TCR comes from a young woman with glioma. Some clones in this sample may be carry-over from other donors' samples. The chain carries TRBV19 and TRBJ1-4; weak D call: TRBD1 (6 bases). The CDR3 DNA sequence: TGTGCCAGTAGCATAACAGGGACAACTAATGAAAAACTGTTTTTT. This gives the protein CASSITGTTNEKLFF.